This T cell receptor (beta chain) is from a study of T-cell memory formation after mild COVID-19. Germline CDR1 and CDR2: ENHRY and SYGVKD. The length of the CDR3 is 17 residues. The V and J ends lost 0 bases and 1 base respectively, with 13 bases between them. In TCRdb, the 5' RACE reads were re-called with MiXCR into one record per CDR3 protein. Of tens of thousands of distinct CDR3 sequences detected, around 9.5% appear once; the ten largest clones hold 1.2%. The sample holds a few counts of this clonotype. The receptor was isolated from a man aged 18 to 30 who had mild COVID-19 (a few samples of this study predate the infection). Cell type and time point are not known. Sequences were obtained from PBMCs or a T cell subset sorted from them (not recorded which). V and J are TRBV10-3 and TRBJ1-5; no clear D. The CDR3 is CAISESGLRGSNQPQHF. CDR3 coding DNA: TGTGCCATCAGTGAGTCCGGGCTCCGAGGGAGCAATCAGCCCCAGCATTTT.